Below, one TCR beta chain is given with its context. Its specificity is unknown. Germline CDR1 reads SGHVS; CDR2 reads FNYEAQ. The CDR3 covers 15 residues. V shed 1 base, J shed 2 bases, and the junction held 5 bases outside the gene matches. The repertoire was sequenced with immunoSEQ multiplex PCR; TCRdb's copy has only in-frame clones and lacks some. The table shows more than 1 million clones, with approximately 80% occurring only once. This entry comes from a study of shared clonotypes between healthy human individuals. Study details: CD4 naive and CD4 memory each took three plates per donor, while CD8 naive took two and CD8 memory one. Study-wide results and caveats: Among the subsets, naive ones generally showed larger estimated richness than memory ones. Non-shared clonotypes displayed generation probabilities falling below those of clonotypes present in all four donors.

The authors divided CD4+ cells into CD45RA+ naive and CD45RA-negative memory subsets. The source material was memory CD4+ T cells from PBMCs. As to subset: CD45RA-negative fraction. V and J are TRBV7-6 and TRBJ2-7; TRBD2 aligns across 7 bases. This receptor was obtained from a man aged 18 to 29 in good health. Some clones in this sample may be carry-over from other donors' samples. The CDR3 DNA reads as TGTGCCAGCAGCTTAGGTGGGGGGAGGGCCTACGAGCAGTACTTC. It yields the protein CASSLGGGRAYEQYF.